These 31 T cell receptor beta chains share one sample of origin, sequenced in a study of shared clonotypes between healthy human individuals. Measured with immunoSEQ multiplex PCR; TCRdb has only the in-frame clones, and not every one. The sample lists around 340,000 clones; over 70% were seen once. The material sequenced was memory CD4+ T cells sorted from blood. Subset: CD45RA-negative fraction. These TCRs come from a man aged 30 to 39 in good health.

The rearrangement uses TRBV7-8 and TRBJ2-7; maybe TRBD2 (6 bases). Trimming left V 1 base short and J 4 bases short, with 14 bases between. CDR3 size: 15 residues. Germline V lookup: CDR1 SGHVS, CDR2 FQNEAQ. CDR3 sequence (DNA): TGTGCCAGCAGCTTAGATGGAGGGGTTGGATACGAGCAGTACTTC. Protein: CASSLDGGVGYEQYF.

The chain uses TRBV29-1 and TRBJ2-3, with D possibly TRBD2 on 5 matching bases. Germline V gene data show CDR1 as SQVTM and CDR2 as ANQGSEA. Trimming took 3 bases from V and 6 from J, leaving 16 bases between them. The length of the CDR3 is 14 residues. CDR3 sequence reads: CSVEAGGLMDTQYF. In DNA form, the CDR3 reads TGCAGCGTTGAGGCCGGCGGGCTGATGGATACGCAGTATTTT.

J is TRBJ2-1 and V is TRBV29-1; D is possibly TRBD2 (7 bases). V lost 6 bases and J 4 bases, leaving 16 bases between the germline ends. The CDR3 loop spans 14 amino acids. CDR1 is SQVTM, CDR2 ANQGSEA, per germline. The CDR3 is CSVDKGGIYNEQFF. DNA for the CDR3: TGCAGCGTGGACAAGGGGGGGATATACAATGAGCAGTTCTTC.

About this clone itself: The junction does not match germline at one end; this may be a read error. This sequence joins TRBV4-3 and TRBJ2-3; 7 nucleotides align to TRBD2. Germline V gene sequence: CDR1 LGHNA, CDR2 YSLEER. This CDR3 contains 15 residues. The CDR3, as DNA: TGCGCCAGCAGTCAAGGGGCTAGCGGTGCAGATACGCAGTATTTT. Amino acid sequence: CASSQGASGADTQYF.

The sample holds one count of this clone. This sequence joins TRBV7-2 and TRBJ2-7; D gene unclear. CDR1 is SGHTA, CDR2 FQGNSA, per germline. This CDR3 spans 13 amino acids. With 4 bases removed from V and 0 bases from J, the gap between germline ends came to 7 bases. Here the CDR3 DNA reads TGTGCCAGCAGCTCACGGAGCTCCTACGAGCAGTACTTC. It encodes CASSSRSSYEQYF.

In its sample, this clone ranks as medium-sized. The sample holds other DNA sequences that translate to the same CDR3. This chain joins TRBV2 and TRBJ2-2; possibly TRBD2 for D (5 bases). This CDR3 spans 16 amino acids. V lost 2 bases and J lost 1, with 11 bases in between. Germline-derived CDR1 and CDR2 are SNHLY and FYNNEI. The CDR3 region is CASSETASKNTGELFF. CDR3 coding DNA: TGTGCCAGCAGTGAAACCGCTAGCAAGAACACCGGGGAGCTGTTTTTT. The full variable domain, its missing parts supplied by reference TRBV2 and TRBJ2-2, is EPEVTQTPSHQVTQMGQEVILRCVPISNHLYFYWYRQILGQKVEFLVSFYNNEISEKSEIFDDQFSVERPDGSNFTLKIRSTKLEDSAMYFCASSETASKNTGELFFGEGSRLTVL.

The V and J genes are TRBV2 and TRBJ2-1; 7 bases match TRBD2. V shed 6 bases, J shed 4 bases, and the junction held 6 bases outside the gene matches. This CDR3 has 14 residues. CDR1 is SNHLY and CDR2 is FYNNEI in the germline V gene. The chain's CDR3 is CASRFAGLYNEQFF. The CDR3 DNA is TGTGCCAGCAGATTTGCGGGACTATACAATGAGCAGTTCTTC.

V usage is TRBV29-1 and J usage is TRBJ1-4; D is undetermined. Germline-derived CDR1 and CDR2 are SQVTM and ANQGSEA. CDR3 size: 12 residues. V was pared by 4 bases and J by 6 bases, with 9 bases between. The CDR3: CSVAVIHEKLFF. The DNA of the CDR3 is TGCAGCGTTGCGGTGATACATGAAAAACTGTTTTTT.

CDR3 protein: CASKLSGNNEQYF. For the CDR3, the DNA is TGTGCCAGCAAGCTGTCGGGGAACAACGAGCAGTACTTC. The chain joins TRBV2 to TRBJ2-7; D possibly corresponds to TRBD2 (5 bases). V was shortened by 7 bases and J by 5 bases, with 15 bases between the two germline ends. Germline CDR1 SNHLY, CDR2 FYNNEI. The CDR3 has 13 amino acids.

In regard to this clone: Other nucleotide sequences from this sample produce the same CDR3. The CDR3 DNA reads as TGTGCCAGCAGCTTAGCTGGCACAGATACGCAGTATTTT. Amino acid sequence: CASSLAGTDTQYF. The chain combines TRBV11-2 with TRBJ2-3, with no clear D. Trimming shortened V by 1 base and J by 1 base, and 3 bases separated the two germline ends. Per germline, CDR1 SGHAT and CDR2 FQNNGV. CDR3 size: 13 residues. The whole variable domain, filled in from reference TRBV11-2 and TRBJ2-3, reads EAGVAQSPRYKIIEKRQSVAFWCNPISGHATLYWYQQILGQGPKLLIQFQNNGVVDDSQLPKDRFSAERLKGVDSTLKIQPAKLEDSAVYLCASSLAGTDTQYFGPGTRLTVL.

The V gene is TRBV7-9, the J gene TRBJ2-7; D tentatively reads TRBD1 or TRBD2 (5 bases each). Germline values: CDR1 SEHNR, CDR2 FQNEAQ (reference sequence). Trimming cost V 5 bases and J 2 bases, with 16 bases left between them. The CDR3 totals 15 residues. The CDR3 loop reads CASSLGLLGAYEQYF. For the CDR3, the DNA is TGTGCCAGCAGCCTAGGACTGTTAGGGGCCTACGAGCAGTACTTC.

The V call is TRBV11-3, the J call TRBJ2-3; TRBD1 might be the D (5 bases). Trimming took 3 bases from V and 0 from J, leaving 7 bases between them. There are 14 residues in the CDR3. In germline, CDR1 is SGHNT, CDR2 YENEEA. The CDR3 loop reads CASSLTVSTDTQYF. The CDR3 DNA follows: TGTGCCAGCAGCTTGACAGTAAGCACAGATACGCAGTATTTT. Drawing the rest from reference TRBV11-3 and TRBJ2-3, the complete variable domain is EAGVVQSPRYKIIEKKQPVAFWCNPISGHNTLYWYLQNLGQGPELLIRYENEEAVDDSQLPKDRFSAERLKGVDSTLKIQPAELGDSAVYLCASSLTVSTDTQYFGPGTRLTVL.

The chain joins TRBV4-1 to TRBJ1-1; D might be TRBD1 (6 bases). Between the trimmed V and J ends, which lost 3 bases and 4 bases, there was a span of 21 bases. The CDR3 spans 17 residues. Germline assignment: CDR1 MGHRA and CDR2 YSYEKL. This chain's CDR3 is CASSHGGARGSGTEAFF. The CDR3 DNA sequence: TGCGCCAGCAGCCATGGGGGGGCACGGGGTTCGGGCACTGAAGCTTTCTTT.

The CDR3, as DNA: TGTGCCAGCAGCTTAGGGGCGGATTCAAACAATGAGCAGTTCTTC. Its protein is CASSLGADSNNEQFF. The chain combines TRBV7-3 with TRBJ2-1; weak D call: TRBD1 (5 bases). CDR1 is SGHTA, CDR2 FQGTGA, per germline. The CDR3 covers 15 residues. V was cut by 2 bases and J by 5 bases, with 13 bases left in between.

The chain uses TRBV5-4 and TRBJ1-2, with a weak D call TRBD1 (6 bases). Looked up from germline, CDR1 is SGHNT and CDR2 is YYREEE (reference sequence). Trimming removed 3 bases from V and 0 bases from J, with 15 bases in between. The CDR3 spans 16 residues. The chain's CDR3 is CASSWLMEGANYGYTF. In DNA form, the CDR3 reads TGTGCCAGCAGCTGGCTAATGGAGGGGGCTAACTATGGCTACACCTTC.

In its sample, this clone was seen a few times. The chain has TRBV5-4 and TRBJ2-5; no clear D. V was trimmed by 4 bases and J by 1 base, leaving 14 bases between them. This CDR3 contains 15 residues. Germline CDR1 is SGHNT and CDR2 is YYREEE (reference sequence). CDR3 amino acids: CASSPTGSTQETQYF. In DNA, the CDR3 is TGTGCCAGCAGCCCGACCGGAAGTACCCAAGAGACCCAGTACTTC.

J is TRBJ1-1 and V is TRBV9; D not resolved. Trimming left V 4 bases short and J 1 base short, with 14 bases between. The CDR3 is made up of 15 amino acids. Germline lookup yields CDR1 SGDLS and CDR2 YYNGEE. CDR3 DNA: TGTGCCAGCAGCCCCGAAAGGCGCTGGAACACTGAAGCTTTCTTT. Translating it yields CASSPERRWNTEAFF.

Comments on this clone: One base away lies a much larger clone, so this may be a sequencing read error. The same CDR3 is also encoded by other DNA sequences in this sample. The chain recombines TRBV6-5 with TRBJ2-2; D remains unclear. In germline, CDR1 is MNHEY, CDR2 SVGAGI. The CDR3 extends over 12 amino acids. V was clipped by 5 bases and J by 2 bases, with 3 bases between them. The CDR3 region is CASSPNTGELFF. Here the CDR3 DNA reads TGTGCCAGCAGTCCAAACACCGGGGAGCTGTTTTTT.

This chain joins TRBV5-1 and TRBJ2-1; TRBD1 or TRBD2 may be the D gene (5 bases each). Germline V gene lookup returns CDR1 SGHRS and CDR2 YFSETQ. V lost 4 bases and J 1 base, leaving 12 bases between the germline ends. This CDR3 region has 15 residues. The CDR3: CASSTGTGSYNEQFF. Written as DNA, the CDR3 is TGCGCCAGCAGCACCGGGACGGGATCCTACAATGAGCAGTTCTTC.

This chain joins TRBV18 and TRBJ1-4; possible D gene TRBD1, 5 bases. V was shortened by 0 bases and J by 4 bases, with 9 bases between the two germline ends. CDR3 length: 15 amino acids. The germline gives CDR1 KGHSH, CDR2 LQKENI. CDR3 sequence reads: CASSPPGGYNEKLFF. CDR3 bases: TGTGCCAGCTCACCACCGGGGGGTTATAATGAAAAACTGTTTTTT.

This clone occurred once. The chain is built from TRBV27 and TRBJ2-7; D is perhaps TRBD2 (6 bases). Trimming removed 10 bases at V and 2 bases at J, with 15 bases between. The CDR3 covers 13 residues. CDR1 is MNHEY, CDR2 SMNVEV, per germline (reference sequence). Here the CDR3 DNA reads TGTGCCACCTCTTCTAGCGTTACCTACGAGCAGTACTTC. This encodes CATSSSVTYEQYF.

The rearrangement joins TRBV5-4 to TRBJ2-1; D perhaps matches TRBD2 (6 bases). This CDR3 is 12 amino acids long. The germline V gene has CDR1 SGHNT and CDR2 YYREEE (reference sequence). V gave up 1 base and J gave up 10 bases, with 9 bases separating them. Here the CDR3 reads CASSLWAGEQFF. Here the CDR3 DNA reads TGTGCCAGCAGCTTGTGGGCGGGGGAGCAGTTCTTC.

This clone was counted between two and nine times. The genes are TRBV7-2 and TRBJ2-1, with 8 nucleotides matching TRBD2. Per the germline V gene, CDR1 is SGHTA and CDR2 is FQGNSA. The CDR3 covers 15 residues. The V segment lost 7 bases and the J segment 10 bases; nucleotides outside the gene matches: 15. Written as DNA, the CDR3 is TGTGCCAGCACCCTAGAATCGGGGGGGCTGGAGGAGCAGTTCTTC. Its protein product is CASTLESGGLEEQFF.

Points on this clone: Other DNA sequences in this sample translate to the same CDR3. The V and J genes are TRBV14 and TRBJ2-3; D perhaps matches TRBD2 (5 bases). The V end was cut by 0 bases, the J end by 6 bases, with 7 bases between. Looked up from germline, CDR1 is SGHDN and CDR2 is FVKESK. The CDR3 contains 13 residues. CDR3 loop: CASSQEREDTQYF. The CDR3 DNA is TGTGCCAGCAGCCAAGAGAGGGAGGATACGCAGTATTTT.

This clone has a single count. The chain carries TRBV30 and TRBJ1-5, with a weak D call TRBD1 (5 bases). V lost 3 bases and J 0 bases, leaving 21 bases between the germline ends. Germline CDR1 is GTSNPN and CDR2 is SVGIG (reference sequence). This CDR3 has 18 residues. CDR3 amino acids: CAWRNRGADGYSNQPQHF. CDR3 coding DNA: TGTGCCTGGAGAAATAGAGGGGCAGATGGATATAGCAATCAGCCCCAGCATTTT.

This sequence joins TRBV2 and TRBJ2-7, with 8 nucleotides matching TRBD1. The CDR3 spans 12 residues. Germline V gene data show CDR1 as SNHLY and CDR2 as FYNNEI. Trimming cost V 5 bases and J 9 bases; bases outside gene matches: 6. The CDR3 DNA follows: TGTGCCAGCAGTCTAGACAGGGGAAGGCAGTACTTC. Its translation is CASSLDRGRQYF.

This chain connects TRBV6-6 to TRBJ2-3, with TRBD2 as a possible D gene (6 bases). V was cut by 6 bases and J by 0 bases, with 13 bases left in between. CDR3 length equals 15 residues. Germline V lookup: CDR1 MNHNY, CDR2 SVGAGI (reference sequence). Here the CDR3 DNA reads TGTGCCAGCAGCCCACTGGGGGGAAGCACAGATACGCAGTATTTT. This translates into CASSPLGGSTDTQYF.

A remark on this clone: The sample holds other DNA sequences that translate to the same CDR3. V gene TRBV2 combines with J gene TRBJ2-7; D is unresolved. CDR3 length: 11 residues. Trimming cost V 4 bases and J 4 bases, with 5 bases left between them. Germline V lookup: CDR1 SNHLY, CDR2 FYNNEI. The chain's CDR3 is CASSASYEQYF. The CDR3 region has the DNA TGTGCCAGCAGTGCCTCTTACGAGCAGTACTTC. The full variable domain, its missing parts supplied by reference TRBV2 and TRBJ2-7, is EPEVTQTPSHQVTQMGQEVILRCVPISNHLYFYWYRQILGQKVEFLVSFYNNEISEKSEIFDDQFSVERPDGSNFTLKIRSTKLEDSAMYFCASSASYEQYFGPGTRLTVT.

A word on this clone: Being one base from a much bigger clone, this may be a read error. The CDR3 protein is CASSFGQASRELFF. For the CDR3, the DNA is TGTGCCAGCAGCTTCGGACAGGCCAGCAGGGAGCTGTTTTTT. The gene calls are TRBV7-9 and TRBJ2-2, with 7 bases fitting TRBD1. Germline CDR1 reads SEHNR; CDR2 reads FQNEAQ (reference sequence). V gave up 3 bases and J gave up 9 bases; unmatched junction bases: 7. This CDR3 is built from 14 residues. Based on the CDR3 plus reference TRBV7-9 and TRBJ2-2, the full variable domain is DTGVSQNPRHKITKRGQNVTFRCDPISEHNRLYWYRQTLGQGPEFLTYFQNEAQLEKSRLLSDRFSAERPKGSFSTLEIQRTEQGDSAMYLCASSFGQASRELFFGEGSRLTVL.

CDR3 sequence (DNA): TGTGCCAGCAGCAAAGAGGGACAGGATTACGAGCAGTACTTC. This sequence encodes CASSKEGQDYEQYF. The chain recombines TRBV21-1 with TRBJ2-7; TRBD1 was called by the table and not checked on the DNA. TRBV21-1 is a listed pseudogene. The CDR3 covers 14 residues.

The chain recombines TRBV15 with TRBJ2-7, with D possibly TRBD2 on 6 matching bases. CDR1 and CDR2 from the germline V gene are LNHNV and YYDKDF (reference sequence). Trimming cost V 1 base and J 5 bases, with 21 bases left between them. This CDR3 is 17 amino acids long. CDR3 bases: TGTGCCACCAGCAGAGTACGTCTCGGGGGACGCATGGACGAGCAGTACTTC. This sequence encodes CATSRVRLGGRMDEQYF.